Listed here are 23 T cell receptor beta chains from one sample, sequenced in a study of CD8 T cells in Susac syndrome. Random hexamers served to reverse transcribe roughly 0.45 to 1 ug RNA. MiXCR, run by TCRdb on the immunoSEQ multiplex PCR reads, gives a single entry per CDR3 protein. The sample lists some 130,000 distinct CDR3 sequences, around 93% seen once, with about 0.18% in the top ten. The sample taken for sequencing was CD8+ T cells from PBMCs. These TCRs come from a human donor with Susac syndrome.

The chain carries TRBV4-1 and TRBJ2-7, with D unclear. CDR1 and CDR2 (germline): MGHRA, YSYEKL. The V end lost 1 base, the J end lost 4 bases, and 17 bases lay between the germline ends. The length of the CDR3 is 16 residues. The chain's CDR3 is CASSQARPGHGYEQYF. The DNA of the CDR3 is TGCGCCAGCAGCCAAGCCCGTCCCGGGCACGGGTACGAGCAGTACTTC.

This chain's CDR3 is CASSLGQGRNTEAFF. The CDR3 nucleotides are TGTGCCAGCAGCTTGGGACAGGGGAGGAACACTGAAGCTTTCTTT. This chain joins TRBV5-6 and TRBJ1-1, with 8 bases fitting TRBD1. This CDR3 has 15 amino acids. V was pared by 0 bases and J by 1 base, with 2 bases of the junction left unmatched. CDR1 SGHDT and CDR2 YYEEEE come from the germline V gene. Drawing the rest from reference TRBV5-6 and TRBJ1-1, the complete variable domain is DAGVTQSPTHLIKTRGQQVTLRCSPKSGHDTVSWYQQALGQGPQFIFQYYEEEERQRGNFPDRFSGHQFPNYSSELNVNALLLGDSALYLCASSLGQGRNTEAFFGQGTRLTVV.

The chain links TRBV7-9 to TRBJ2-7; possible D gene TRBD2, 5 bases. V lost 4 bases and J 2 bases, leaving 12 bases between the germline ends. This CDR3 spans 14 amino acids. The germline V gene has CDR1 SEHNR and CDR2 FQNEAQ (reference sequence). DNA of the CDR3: TGTGCCAGCAGCTCGGACGGGGAGCCCTACGAGCAGTACTTC. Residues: CASSSDGEPYEQYF.

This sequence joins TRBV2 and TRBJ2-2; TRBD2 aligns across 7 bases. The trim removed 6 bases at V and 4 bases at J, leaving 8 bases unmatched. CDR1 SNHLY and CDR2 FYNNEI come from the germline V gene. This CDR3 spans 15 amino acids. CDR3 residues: CASRFGRLRTGELFF. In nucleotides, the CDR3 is TGTGCCAGCAGGTTCGGGAGGCTCCGCACCGGGGAGCTGTTTTTT. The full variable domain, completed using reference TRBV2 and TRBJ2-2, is EPEVTQTPSHQVTQMGQEVILRCVPISNHLYFYWYRQILGQKVEFLVSFYNNEISEKSEIFDDQFSVERPDGSNFTLKIRSTKLEDSAMYFCASRFGRLRTGELFFGEGSRLTVL.

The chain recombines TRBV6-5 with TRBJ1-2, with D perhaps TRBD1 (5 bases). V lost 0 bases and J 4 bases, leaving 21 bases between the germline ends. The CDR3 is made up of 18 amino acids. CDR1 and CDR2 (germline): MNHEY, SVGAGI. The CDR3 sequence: CASSYSRGDGPLGYGYTF. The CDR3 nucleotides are TGTGCCAGCAGTTACTCGAGAGGGGATGGCCCCCTTGGCTATGGCTACACCTTC.

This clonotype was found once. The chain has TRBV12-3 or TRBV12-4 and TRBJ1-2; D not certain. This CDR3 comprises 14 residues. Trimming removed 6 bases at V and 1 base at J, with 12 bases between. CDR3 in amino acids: CASSDRQNNYGYTF. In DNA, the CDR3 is TGTGCCAGCAGCGATAGGCAGAATAACTATGGCTACACCTTC.

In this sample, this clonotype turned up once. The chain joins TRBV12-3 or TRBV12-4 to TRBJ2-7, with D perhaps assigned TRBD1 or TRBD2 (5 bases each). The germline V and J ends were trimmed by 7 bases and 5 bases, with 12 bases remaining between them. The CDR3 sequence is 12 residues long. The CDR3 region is CASTLWGHEQYF. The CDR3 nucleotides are TGTGCCAGCACCCTGTGGGGACACGAGCAGTACTTC.

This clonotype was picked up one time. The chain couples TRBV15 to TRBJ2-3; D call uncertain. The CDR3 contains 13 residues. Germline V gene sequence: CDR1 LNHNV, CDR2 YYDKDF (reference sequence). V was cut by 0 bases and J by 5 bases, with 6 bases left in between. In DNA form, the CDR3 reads TGTGCCACCAGCAGAGATTTCGGAGATACGCAGTATTTT. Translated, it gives CATSRDFGDTQYF.

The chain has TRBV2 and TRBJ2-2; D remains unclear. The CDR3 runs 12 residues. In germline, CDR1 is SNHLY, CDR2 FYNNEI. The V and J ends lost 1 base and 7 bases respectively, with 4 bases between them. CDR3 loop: CASSEGGGELFF. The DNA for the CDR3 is TGTGCCAGCAGTGAAGGTGGCGGGGAGCTGTTTTTT. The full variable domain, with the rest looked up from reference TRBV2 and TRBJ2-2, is EPEVTQTPSHQVTQMGQEVILRCVPISNHLYFYWYRQILGQKVEFLVSFYNNEISEKSEIFDDQFSVERPDGSNFTLKIRSTKLEDSAMYFCASSEGGGELFFGEGSRLTVL.

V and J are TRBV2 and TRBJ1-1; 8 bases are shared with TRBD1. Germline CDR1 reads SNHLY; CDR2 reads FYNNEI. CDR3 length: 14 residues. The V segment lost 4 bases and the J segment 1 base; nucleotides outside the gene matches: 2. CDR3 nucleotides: TGTGCCAGCAGTGCGGACAGGGCGAACACTGAAGCTTTCTTT. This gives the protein CASSADRANTEAFF.

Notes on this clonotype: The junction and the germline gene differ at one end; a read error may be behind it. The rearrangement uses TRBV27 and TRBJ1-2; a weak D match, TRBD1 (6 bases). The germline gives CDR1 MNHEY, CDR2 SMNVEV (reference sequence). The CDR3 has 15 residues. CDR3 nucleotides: TGTGCCAGCAGTTCGGTGGGGGGCCCTAAGTATGGCTACACCTTC. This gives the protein CASSSVGGPKYGYTF.

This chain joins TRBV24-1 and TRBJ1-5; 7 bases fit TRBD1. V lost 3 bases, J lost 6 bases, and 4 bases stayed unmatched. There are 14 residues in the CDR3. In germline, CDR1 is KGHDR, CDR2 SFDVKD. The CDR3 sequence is CATSDTGASQPQHF. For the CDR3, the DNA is TGTGCCACCAGTGATACAGGGGCCAGTCAGCCCCAGCATTTT.

CDR3 in amino acids: CASATTGAGELFF. DNA of the CDR3: TGTGCCAGCGCAACCACAGGGGCGGGGGAGCTGTTTTTT. This chain connects TRBV12-3 or TRBV12-4 to TRBJ2-2; 7 nucleotides align to TRBD1. V shed 8 bases and J 8 bases; nucleotides not matched to a gene: 8. The CDR3 has 13 amino acids.

The CDR3 DNA sequence: TGTGCCACCCCGGGAATGCGACGCTACGAGCAGTACTTC. Its protein product is CATPGMRRYEQYF. The chain couples TRBV4-2 to TRBJ2-7; D possibly corresponds to TRBD2 (5 bases). The CDR3 totals 13 residues. Germline-derived CDR1 and CDR2 are LGHNA and YNFKEQ. V was shortened by 10 bases and J by 3 bases, with 16 bases between the two germline ends.

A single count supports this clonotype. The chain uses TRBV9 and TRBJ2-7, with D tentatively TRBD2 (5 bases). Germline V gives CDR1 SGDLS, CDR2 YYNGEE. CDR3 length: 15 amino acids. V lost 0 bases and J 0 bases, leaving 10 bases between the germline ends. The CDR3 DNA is TGTGCCAGCAGCGTAGGAGGGTCGAGCTCCTACGAGCAGTACTTC. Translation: CASSVGGSSSYEQYF.

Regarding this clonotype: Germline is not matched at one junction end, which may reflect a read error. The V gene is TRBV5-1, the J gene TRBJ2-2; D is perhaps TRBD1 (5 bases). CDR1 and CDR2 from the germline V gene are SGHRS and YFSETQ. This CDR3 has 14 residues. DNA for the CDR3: TGCGCCAGCAGCTTGGAGGGGAACCCCGGGGAGCTGTTTTTT. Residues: CASSLEGNPGELFF. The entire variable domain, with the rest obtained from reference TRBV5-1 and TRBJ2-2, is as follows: KAGVTQTPRYLIKTRGQQVTLSCSPISGHRSVSWYQQTPGQGLQFLFEYFSETQRNKGNFPGRFSGRQFSNSRSEMNVSTLELGDSALYLCASSLEGNPGELFFGEGSRLTVL.

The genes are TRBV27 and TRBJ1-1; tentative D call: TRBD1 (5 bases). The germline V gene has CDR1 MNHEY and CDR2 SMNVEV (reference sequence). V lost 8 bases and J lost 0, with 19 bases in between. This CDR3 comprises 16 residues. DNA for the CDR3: TGTGCCAGCTATATCCTCGGGGACCATTTGAACACTGAAGCTTTCTTT. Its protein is CASYILGDHLNTEAFF.

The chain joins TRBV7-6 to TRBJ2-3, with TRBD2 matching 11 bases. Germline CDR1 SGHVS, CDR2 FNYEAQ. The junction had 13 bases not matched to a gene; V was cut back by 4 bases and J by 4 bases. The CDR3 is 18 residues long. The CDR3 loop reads CASSSRPLAGGGADTQYF. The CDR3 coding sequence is TGTGCCAGCAGCTCCCGCCCGTTAGCGGGAGGGGGGGCAGATACGCAGTATTTT.

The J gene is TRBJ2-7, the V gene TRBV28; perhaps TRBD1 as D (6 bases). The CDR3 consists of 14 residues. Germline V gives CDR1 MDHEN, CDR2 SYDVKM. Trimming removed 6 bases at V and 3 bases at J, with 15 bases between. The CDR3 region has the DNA TGTGCCAGCAGCGGAACAGGGCCCAGCTACGAGCAGTACTTC. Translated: CASSGTGPSYEQYF.

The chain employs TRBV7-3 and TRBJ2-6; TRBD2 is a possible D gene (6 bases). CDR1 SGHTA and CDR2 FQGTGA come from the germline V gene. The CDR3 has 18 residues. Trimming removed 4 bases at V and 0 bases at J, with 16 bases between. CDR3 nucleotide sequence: TGTGCCAGCAGCTCAGTAAGGGACTCCCTCTCTGGGGCCAACGTCCTGACTTTC. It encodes CASSSVRDSLSGANVLTF. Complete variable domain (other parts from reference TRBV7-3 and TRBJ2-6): GAGVSQTPSNKVTEKGKYVELRCDPISGHTALYWYRQSLGQGPEFLIYFQGTGAADDSGLPNDRFFAVRPEGSVSTLKIQRTERGDSAVYLCASSSVRDSLSGANVLTFGAGSRLTVL.

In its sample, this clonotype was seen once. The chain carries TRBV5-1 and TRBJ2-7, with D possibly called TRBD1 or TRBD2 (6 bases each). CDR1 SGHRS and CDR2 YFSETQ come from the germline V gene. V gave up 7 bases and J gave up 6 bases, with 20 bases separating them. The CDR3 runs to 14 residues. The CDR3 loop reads CASGWRDIEAEQYF. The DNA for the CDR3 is TGCGCCAGCGGCTGGCGGGACATCGAGGCCGAGCAGTACTTC.

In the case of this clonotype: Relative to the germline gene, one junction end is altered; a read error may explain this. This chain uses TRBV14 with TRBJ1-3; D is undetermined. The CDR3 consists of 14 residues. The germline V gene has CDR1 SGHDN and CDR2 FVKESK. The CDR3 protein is CATSSELSGNTIYF. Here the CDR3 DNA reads TGTGCCACCAGCTCAGAGCTCTCTGGAAACACCATATATTTT.

DNA of the CDR3: TGCAGCGTTGAAGTAGGGAGCTCCTACGAGCAGTACTTC. Its protein product is CSVEVGSSYEQYF. The chain uses TRBV29-1 and TRBJ2-7; TRBD2 might be the D (5 bases). CDR1 and CDR2 from the germline V gene are SQVTM and ANQGSEA. With 1 base removed from V and 0 bases from J, the gap between germline ends came to 7 bases. The CDR3 sequence is 13 residues long.